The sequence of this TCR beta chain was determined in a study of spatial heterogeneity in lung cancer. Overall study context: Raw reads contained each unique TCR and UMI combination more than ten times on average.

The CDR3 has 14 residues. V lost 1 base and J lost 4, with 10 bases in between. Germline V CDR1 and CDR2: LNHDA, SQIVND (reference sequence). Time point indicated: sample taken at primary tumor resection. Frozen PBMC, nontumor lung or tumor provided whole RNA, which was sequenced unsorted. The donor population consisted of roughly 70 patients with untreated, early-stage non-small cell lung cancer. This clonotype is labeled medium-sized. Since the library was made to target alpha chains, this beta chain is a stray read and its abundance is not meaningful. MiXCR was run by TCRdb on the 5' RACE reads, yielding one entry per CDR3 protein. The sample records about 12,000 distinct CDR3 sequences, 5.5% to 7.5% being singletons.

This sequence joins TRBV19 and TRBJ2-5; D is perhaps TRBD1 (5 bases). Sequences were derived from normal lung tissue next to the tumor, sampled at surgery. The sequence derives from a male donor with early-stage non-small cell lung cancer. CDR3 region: CASSIGQMGETQYF. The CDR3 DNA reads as TGTGCCAGTAGTATAGGACAGATGGGAGAGACCCAGTACTTC.